The rows below give T cell receptor beta chains drawn from one sample of a study of cytomegalovirus exposure and HLA in healthy donors. TCRdb keeps only in-frame clones here, not all; method: immunoSEQ multiplex PCR. Of under 100,000 clones in the sample, 84% were seen once. The specimen sequenced was PBMCs. These receptors came from a woman aged 18-29 years in good health and CMV-seropositive. The CDR3 runs from the conserved cysteine through the conserved F or W. Each record gives: J gene, D gene, V gene, clone size, CDR3 protein, CDR3 DNA. The D gene is left open where the match is weak. Some rows mark clone size as missing; the rest say once, few, many or name a class of expanded clone.

j_call: TRBJ2-7; d_call: NA; v_call: TRBV28; clone_size: NA; cdr3_aa: CASSYRVSEQYF; cdr3_nt: TGTGCCAGCAGTTACAGGGTGAGCGAGCAGTACTTC
j_call: TRBJ2-4; d_call: NA; v_call: TRBV7-8; clone_size: once; cdr3_aa: CASSLSDRNGQNIQYF; cdr3_nt: TGTGCCAGCAGCTTATCAGACAGGAACGGGCAAAACATTCAGTACTTC
j_call: TRBJ2-3; d_call: TRBD2; v_call: TRBV27; clone_size: once; cdr3_aa: CASSSNRDGGLAGDTQYF; cdr3_nt: TGTGCCAGCAGCTCTAACCGGGACGGCGGACTAGCGGGGGATACGCAGTATTTT
j_call: TRBJ2-3; d_call: TRBD2; v_call: TRBV4-1; clone_size: NA; cdr3_aa: CASSQVGGVATDTQYF; cdr3_nt: TGCGCCAGCAGCCAAGTTGGGGGGGTCGCAACAGATACGCAGTATTTT
j_call: TRBJ1-1; d_call: NA; v_call: TRBV30; clone_size: NA; cdr3_aa: CAWSGKRGYTEAFF; cdr3_nt: TGTGCCTGGAGTGGGAAGAGGGGGTACACTGAAGCTTTCTTT
j_call: TRBJ2-3; d_call: NA; v_call: TRBV6-1; clone_size: few; cdr3_aa: CASSGLAPDTQYF; cdr3_nt: TGTGCCAGCAGTGGGCTAGCCCCAGATACGCAGTATTTT
j_call: TRBJ1-6; d_call: TRBD1; v_call: TRBV5-1; clone_size: NA; cdr3_aa: CASSSGTGQTVLHSPLHF; cdr3_nt: TGCGCCAGCAGCTCCGGGACAGGTCAAACCGTCTTGCATTCACCCCTCCACTTT
j_call: TRBJ1-4; d_call: TRBD1; v_call: TRBV27; clone_size: few; cdr3_aa: CASSFQPDREKANEKLFF; cdr3_nt: TGTGCCAGCAGTTTTCAACCGGACAGGGAGAAGGCTAATGAAAAACTGTTTTTT
j_call: TRBJ2-1; d_call: TRBD1; v_call: TRBV11-1; clone_size: NA; cdr3_aa: CASSLGGQGHNEQFF; cdr3_nt: TGTGCCAGCAGCTTAGGGGGACAGGGACACAATGAGCAGTTCTTC
j_call: TRBJ1-4; d_call: NA; v_call: TRBV30; clone_size: NA; cdr3_aa: CAWTRQLNEKLFF; cdr3_nt: TGTGCCTGGACGAGACAGCTAAATGAAAAACTGTTTTTT
j_call: TRBJ2-5; d_call: TRBD2; v_call: TRBV28; clone_size: NA; cdr3_aa: CASSPTSGNPQETQYF; cdr3_nt: TGTGCCAGCAGTCCGACTAGCGGCAACCCCCAAGAGACCCAGTACTTC
j_call: TRBJ2-2; d_call: NA; v_call: TRBV28; clone_size: NA; cdr3_aa: CASSPVTGELFF; cdr3_nt: TGTGCCAGCAGTCCAGTCACCGGGGAGCTGTTTTTT
j_call: TRBJ2-5; d_call: TRBD2; v_call: TRBV9; clone_size: NA; cdr3_aa: CASSAGERGGRGETQYF; cdr3_nt: TGTGCCAGCAGCGCCGGCGAGCGGGGGGGCCGGGGAGAGACCCAGTACTTC
j_call: TRBJ2-7; d_call: TRBD1; v_call: TRBV29-1; clone_size: NA; cdr3_aa: CSVQPGQGAYEQYF; cdr3_nt: TGCAGCGTTCAGCCGGGACAGGGGGCTTACGAGCAGTACTTC
j_call: TRBJ2-7; d_call: TRBD1; v_call: TRBV6-5; clone_size: NA; cdr3_aa: CASSLQGGKYEQYF; cdr3_nt: TGTGCCAGCAGTCTACAGGGGGGTAAATACGAGCAGTACTTC
j_call: TRBJ2-5; d_call: NA; v_call: TRBV5-1; clone_size: few; cdr3_aa: CASSQGLSETQYF; cdr3_nt: TGCGCCTCGAGCCAGGGTTTATCAGAGACCCAGTACTTC
j_call: TRBJ1-6; d_call: NA; v_call: TRBV5-1; clone_size: NA; cdr3_aa: CASSLVAGPNSPLHF; cdr3_nt: TGCGCCAGCAGCTTGGTTGCAGGGCCTAATTCACCCCTCCACTTT
j_call: TRBJ2-6; d_call: TRBD1; v_call: TRBV7-2; clone_size: NA; cdr3_aa: CASSPAGQGQNSGANVLTF; cdr3_nt: TGTGCCAGCAGCCCAGCTGGACAGGGTCAAAACTCTGGGGCCAACGTCCTGACTTTC
j_call: TRBJ2-1; d_call: TRBD2; v_call: TRBV4-3; clone_size: NA; cdr3_aa: CASSQALARGTGNEQFF; cdr3_nt: TGCGCCAGCAGCCAAGCCCTTGCGCGGGGGACGGGTAATGAGCAGTTCTTC
j_call: TRBJ2-3; d_call: TRBD2; v_call: TRBV28; clone_size: NA; cdr3_aa: CASSSPSGGIDTQYF; cdr3_nt: TGTGCCAGCAGTTCGCCTAGCGGGGGGATAGATACGCAGTATTTT
j_call: TRBJ2-3; d_call: TRBD2; v_call: TRBV5-1; clone_size: NA; cdr3_aa: CASSFLAASTDTQYF; cdr3_nt: TGCGCCAGCAGCTTCCTAGCGGCTAGCACAGATACGCAGTATTTT
j_call: TRBJ1-2; d_call: TRBD1; v_call: TRBV30; clone_size: few; cdr3_aa: CACDRGPNYGYTF; cdr3_nt: TGTGCCTGCGACAGGGGGCCTAACTATGGCTACACCTTC
j_call: TRBJ2-7; d_call: NA; v_call: TRBV9; clone_size: NA; cdr3_aa: CASSPRDSYEQYF; cdr3_nt: TGTGCCAGCAGCCCAAGAGACTCCTACGAGCAGTACTTC
j_call: TRBJ2-5; d_call: TRBD2; v_call: TRBV11-3; clone_size: once; cdr3_aa: CASSLGGLAKETQYF; cdr3_nt: TGTGCCAGCAGCTTAGGGGGACTAGCTAAAGAGACCCAGTACTTC
j_call: TRBJ2-3; d_call: TRBD1; v_call: TRBV28; clone_size: NA; cdr3_aa: CASSQTGRLSTDTQYF; cdr3_nt: TGTGCCAGCAGTCAGACAGGGCGTTTGAGCACAGATACGCAGTATTTT
j_call: TRBJ1-6; d_call: NA; v_call: TRBV6-4; clone_size: NA; cdr3_aa: CASSEPPSRAGEKDNSPLHF; cdr3_nt: TGTGCCAGCAGTGAACCACCTTCACGGGCAGGGGAGAAAGATAATTCACCCCTCCACTTT
j_call: TRBJ2-7; d_call: TRBD2; v_call: TRBV7-9; clone_size: once; cdr3_aa: CASSLGLAGDYEQYF; cdr3_nt: TGTGCCAGCAGCTTAGGCCTAGCGGGGGACTACGAGCAGTACTTC
j_call: TRBJ2-7; d_call: TRBD1; v_call: TRBV6-5; clone_size: NA; cdr3_aa: CASSLTGGSYEQYF; cdr3_nt: TGTGCCAGCAGTCTAACAGGGGGATCCTACGAGCAGTACTTC
j_call: TRBJ2-3; d_call: TRBD2; v_call: TRBV19; clone_size: NA; cdr3_aa: CASSIWIAGGRDTQYF; cdr3_nt: TGTGCCAGTAGTATCTGGATCGCGGGGGGGCGGGATACGCAGTATTTT
j_call: TRBJ2-3; d_call: TRBD1; v_call: TRBV5-1; clone_size: NA; cdr3_aa: CASRGQDTDTQYF; cdr3_nt: TGCGCCAGCAGAGGACAGGACACAGATACGCAGTATTTT
j_call: TRBJ1-2; d_call: TRBD1; v_call: TRBV28; clone_size: few; cdr3_aa: CASSLTGQVLSANYGYTF; cdr3_nt: TGTGCCAGCAGCCTCACGGGACAGGTCCTCTCAGCTAACTATGGCTACACCTTC
j_call: TRBJ2-5; d_call: TRBD1; v_call: TRBV5-1; clone_size: once; cdr3_aa: CASSLGQGQETQYF; cdr3_nt: TGCGCCAGCAGCTTAGGACAGGGACAAGAGACCCAGTACTTC
j_call: TRBJ1-3; d_call: NA; v_call: TRBV7-6; clone_size: few; cdr3_aa: CASSSYLSGNTIYF; cdr3_nt: TGTGCCAGCAGCTCTTATTTATCTGGAAACACCATATATTTT
j_call: TRBJ2-5; d_call: NA; v_call: TRBV28; clone_size: once; cdr3_aa: CASSLNGQGQETQYF; cdr3_nt: TGTGCCAGCAGTTTAAATGGGCAGGGACAAGAGACCCAGTACTTC
j_call: TRBJ2-5; d_call: TRBD1; v_call: TRBV5-1; clone_size: NA; cdr3_aa: CASSLWGQGSQETQYF; cdr3_nt: TGCGCCAGCAGCTTGTGGGGACAGGGGAGCCAAGAGACCCAGTACTTC
j_call: TRBJ1-1; d_call: TRBD1; v_call: TRBV5-4; clone_size: NA; cdr3_aa: CASSLMGQANTEAFF; cdr3_nt: TGTGCCAGCAGCTTGATGGGACAGGCGAACACTGAAGCTTTCTTT
j_call: TRBJ2-1; d_call: NA; v_call: TRBV21-1; clone_size: NA; cdr3_aa: CASSRLADPAPDEQFF; cdr3_nt: TGTGCCAGCAGCAGACTAGCGGACCCCGCTCCGGATGAGCAGTTCTTC
j_call: TRBJ1-1; d_call: NA; v_call: TRBV6-6; clone_size: NA; cdr3_aa: CASSYGGDPLQSEAFF; cdr3_nt: TGTGCCAGCAGTTATGGGGGGGACCCCTTACAATCTGAAGCTTTCTTT
j_call: TRBJ1-2; d_call: NA; v_call: TRBV6-5; clone_size: few; cdr3_aa: CASRPPGGDYGYTF; cdr3_nt: TGTGCCAGCAGACCCCCGGGAGGAGACTATGGCTACACCTTC
j_call: TRBJ1-1; d_call: TRBD1; v_call: TRBV5-6; clone_size: NA; cdr3_aa: CASSSGTGVNTEAFF; cdr3_nt: TGTGCCAGCAGCTCCGGGACAGGGGTGAACACTGAAGCTTTCTTT
j_call: TRBJ1-1; d_call: TRBD1; v_call: TRBV11-2; clone_size: few; cdr3_aa: CASSFVTGTATTEAFF; cdr3_nt: TGTGCCAGCAGCTTCGTTACCGGGACAGCCACCACTGAAGCTTTCTTT
j_call: TRBJ1-2; d_call: NA; v_call: TRBV4-2; clone_size: NA; cdr3_aa: CASSQDPRTARAEGYTF; cdr3_nt: TGTGCCAGCAGCCAAGATCCTCGGACAGCGCGGGCGGAGGGCTACACCTTC
j_call: TRBJ2-7; d_call: NA; v_call: TRBV9; clone_size: NA; cdr3_aa: CASSSGGSEQYF; cdr3_nt: TGTGCCAGCAGCAGTGGGGGGTCTGAGCAGTACTTC
j_call: TRBJ1-6; d_call: NA; v_call: TRBV7-6; clone_size: NA; cdr3_aa: CASSLVNSPLHF; cdr3_nt: TGTGCCAGCAGCTTAGTAAATTCACCCCTCCACTTT
j_call: TRBJ2-3; d_call: NA; v_call: TRBV4-1; clone_size: NA; cdr3_aa: CASSLTDTQYF; cdr3_nt: TGCGCCAGCAGTCTAACAGATACGCAGTATTTT
j_call: TRBJ2-7; d_call: TRBD1; v_call: TRBV14; clone_size: NA; cdr3_aa: CASSRMGQAYEQYF; cdr3_nt: TGTGCCAGCAGCCGAATGGGACAGGCCTACGAGCAGTACTTC
j_call: TRBJ1-4; d_call: TRBD1; v_call: TRBV5-1; clone_size: NA; cdr3_aa: CASSAGQVNEKLFF; cdr3_nt: TGCGCCAGCAGCGCTGGACAGGTTAATGAAAAACTGTTTTTT
j_call: TRBJ2-3; d_call: TRBD2; v_call: TRBV5-4; clone_size: medium-sized; cdr3_aa: CASSIRLAGGPTDTQYF; cdr3_nt: TGTGCCAGCAGCATCCGACTAGCGGGGGGGCCCACAGATACGCAGTATTTT
j_call: TRBJ2-1; d_call: TRBD2; v_call: TRBV5-6; clone_size: NA; cdr3_aa: CASSLQGDAGGPYNEQFF; cdr3_nt: TGTGCCAGCAGCTTGCAAGGAGACGCGGGGGGTCCCTACAATGAGCAGTTCTTC
j_call: TRBJ1-4; d_call: NA; v_call: TRBV6-5; clone_size: NA; cdr3_aa: CATAYQRNEKLFF; cdr3_nt: TGTGCCACCGCGTATCAGCGCAATGAAAAACTGTTTTTT
j_call: TRBJ2-7; d_call: NA; v_call: TRBV11-2; clone_size: NA; cdr3_aa: CASSLEGGYEQYF; cdr3_nt: TGTGCCAGCAGCTTAGAAGGGGGCTACGAGCAGTACTTC